This is a list of T cell receptor beta chains from one sample in a study of cytomegalovirus exposure and HLA in healthy donors. Repertoires were generated with immunoSEQ multiplex PCR, while TCRdb's copy carries only in-frame clones and drops some. Its clone listing holds tens of thousands of clones. Sequencing input: PBMCs. Receptor source: a man in his fifties or sixties in good health and CMV-seronegative. Both conserved end residues are trimmed from each CDR3. Each record gives: V gene, J gene, CDR3 protein.

TRBV6-6	TRBJ1-1	ASSYSGQINTEAF
TRBV4-2	TRBJ1-1	ASSQVGQVSTEAF
TRBV5-1	TRBJ2-3	ASSSGLLSSTDTQY
TRBV5-5	TRBJ1-1	ASSQTGGTEAF
TRBV4-1	TRBJ2-7	ASSQYASSLSYEQY
TRBV4-1	TRBJ2-3	ASSQERLAGGPTDTQY
TRBV7-9	TRBJ2-2	ASSIRGPNTGELF
TRBV19	TRBJ1-2	ASSIADSTFPHGYT
TRBV19	TRBJ1-1	ASRFRQGRAAF
TRBV9	TRBJ2-7	ASSPREAGGREQY
TRBV4-1	TRBJ1-2	ASSQDSGTTGRGYT
TRBV9	TRBJ2-1	ASSVLSVSSYNEQF
TRBV4-1	TRBJ2-3	ASSYKGTGGWDTQY
TRBV7-3	TRBJ1-2	ASSPDSNYGYT
TRBV6-5	TRBJ2-7	ASRPGDQDYEQY
TRBV2	TRBJ1-1	ASSGSPRNTEAF
TRBV28	TRBJ2-3	ASSPFGSGGLLDTQY
TRBV7-6	TRBJ2-2	ASQVQGDGELF
TRBV6-5	TRBJ1-2	ASRHRGGANYGYT
TRBV19	TRBJ1-5	ASTRQGVQIYQPQH
TRBV14	TRBJ1-2	ASSQGGLGGYT
TRBV7-9	TRBJ2-7	ASSHTGHQSYEQY
TRBV6-6	TRBJ1-1	ASSFGREGTEAF
TRBV27	TRBJ1-2	ASIYSPPYGYT
TRBV6-5	TRBJ2-7	ASSSGQGPYEQY
TRBV10-3	TRBJ1-3	AISDGFGNTIY
TRBV7-9	TRBJ1-2	ASSLSRQGLNYGYT